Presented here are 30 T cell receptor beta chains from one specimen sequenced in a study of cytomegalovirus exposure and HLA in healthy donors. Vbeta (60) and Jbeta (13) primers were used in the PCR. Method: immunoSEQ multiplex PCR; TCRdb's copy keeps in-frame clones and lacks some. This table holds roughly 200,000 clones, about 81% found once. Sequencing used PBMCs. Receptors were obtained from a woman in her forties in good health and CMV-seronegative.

CDR3 loop: CASKLEAGLAAPQYF. The DNA of the CDR3 is TGCGCCAGCAAGCTTGAGGCGGGACTAGCGGCCCCGCAGTACTTC. V usage is TRBV5-1 and J usage is TRBJ2-7; 11 nucleotides agree with TRBD2. Germline CDR1 SGHRS, CDR2 YFSETQ. The CDR3 is made up of 15 amino acids. V lost 6 bases, J lost 9 bases, and 14 bases stayed unmatched.

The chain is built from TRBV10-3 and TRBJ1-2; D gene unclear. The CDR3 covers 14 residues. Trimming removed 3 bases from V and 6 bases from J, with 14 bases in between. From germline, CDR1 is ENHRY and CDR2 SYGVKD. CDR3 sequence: CAISEVILPDGYTF. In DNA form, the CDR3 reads TGTGCCATCAGTGAAGTTATATTGCCGGATGGCTACACCTTC.

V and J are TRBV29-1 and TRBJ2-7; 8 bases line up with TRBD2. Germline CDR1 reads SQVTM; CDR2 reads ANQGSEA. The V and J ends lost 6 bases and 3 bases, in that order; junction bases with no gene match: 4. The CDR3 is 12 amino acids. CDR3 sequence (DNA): TGCAGCGTCGGGACTAGGAACTACGAGCAGTACTTC. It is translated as CSVGTRNYEQYF.

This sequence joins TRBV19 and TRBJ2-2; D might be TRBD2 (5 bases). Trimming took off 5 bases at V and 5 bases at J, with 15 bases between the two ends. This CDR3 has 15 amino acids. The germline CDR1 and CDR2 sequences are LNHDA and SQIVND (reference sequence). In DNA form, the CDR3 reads TGTGCCAGTAGTCTAGCCGTCCGAGGGACCGGGGAGCTGTTTTTT. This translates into CASSLAVRGTGELFF.

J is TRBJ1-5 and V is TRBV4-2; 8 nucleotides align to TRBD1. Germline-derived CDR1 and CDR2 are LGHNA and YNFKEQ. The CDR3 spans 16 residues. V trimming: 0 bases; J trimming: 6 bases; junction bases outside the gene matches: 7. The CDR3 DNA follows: TGTGCCAGCAGCCAAGATTCGGCAGGGGGCCTTCAGCCCCAGCATTTT. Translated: CASSQDSAGGLQPQHF.

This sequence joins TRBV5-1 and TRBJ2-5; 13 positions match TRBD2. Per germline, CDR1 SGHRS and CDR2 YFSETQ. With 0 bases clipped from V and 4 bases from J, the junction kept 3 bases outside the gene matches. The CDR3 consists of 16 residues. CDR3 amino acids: CASSLATSGRVETQYF. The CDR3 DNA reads TGCGCCAGCAGCTTGGCCACTAGCGGGAGGGTAGAGACCCAGTACTTC.

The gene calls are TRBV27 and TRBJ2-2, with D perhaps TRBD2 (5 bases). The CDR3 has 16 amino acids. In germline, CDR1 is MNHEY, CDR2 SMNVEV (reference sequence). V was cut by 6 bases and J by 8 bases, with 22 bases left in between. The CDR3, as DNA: TGTGCCAGCAGGGGCCGCACGCCTCTAGCCTCGGGGGAGCTGTTTTTT. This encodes CASRGRTPLASGELFF.

For the CDR3, the DNA is TGTGCCAGTAGTATGGGCGGGAGGTCAACCTACAATGAGCAGTTCTTC. Translation gives CASSMGGRSTYNEQFF. This chain connects TRBV19 to TRBJ2-1; 8 nucleotides agree with TRBD2. Germline values: CDR1 LNHDA, CDR2 SQIVND (reference sequence). The CDR3 extends over 16 amino acids. V was pared by 3 bases and J by 2 bases, with 6 bases of the junction left unmatched.

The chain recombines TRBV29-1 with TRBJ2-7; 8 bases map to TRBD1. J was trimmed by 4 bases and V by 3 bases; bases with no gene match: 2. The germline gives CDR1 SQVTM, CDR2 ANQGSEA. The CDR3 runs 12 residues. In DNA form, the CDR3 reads TGCAGCGTTGAGGGACAGGTGTACGAGCAGTACTTC. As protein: CSVEGQVYEQYF.

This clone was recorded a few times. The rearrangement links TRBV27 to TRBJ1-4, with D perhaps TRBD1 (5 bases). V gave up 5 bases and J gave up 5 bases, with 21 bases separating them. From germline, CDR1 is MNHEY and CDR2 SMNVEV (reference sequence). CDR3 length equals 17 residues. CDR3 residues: CASSPPYRGGRNEKLFF. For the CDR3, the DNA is TGTGCCAGCAGTCCGCCGTATCGCGGGGGGAGAAATGAAAAACTGTTTTTT.

CDR3 region: CASSPTLMAGGKETQYF. DNA of the CDR3: TGTGCCAGCAGCCCCACCCTTATGGCGGGAGGGAAGGAGACCCAGTACTTC. The chain couples TRBV9 to TRBJ2-5; 9 bases agree with TRBD2. The CDR3 loop spans 17 amino acids. Trimming cost V 4 bases and J 5 bases; bases outside gene matches: 15. Germline loops: CDR1 SGDLS, CDR2 YYNGEE.

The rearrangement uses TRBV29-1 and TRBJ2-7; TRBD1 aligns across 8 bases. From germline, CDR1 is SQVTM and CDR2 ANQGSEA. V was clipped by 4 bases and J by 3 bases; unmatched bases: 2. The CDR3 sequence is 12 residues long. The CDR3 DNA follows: TGCAGCGTTGGGACAGGGATCTACGAGCAGTACTTC. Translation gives CSVGTGIYEQYF.

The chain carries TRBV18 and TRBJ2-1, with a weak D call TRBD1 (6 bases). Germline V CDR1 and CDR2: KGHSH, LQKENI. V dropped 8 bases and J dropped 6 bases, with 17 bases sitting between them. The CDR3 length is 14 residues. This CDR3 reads CASRGGIISNEQFF. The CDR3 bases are TGTGCCAGCCGAGGGGGTATCATAAGCAATGAGCAGTTCTTC.

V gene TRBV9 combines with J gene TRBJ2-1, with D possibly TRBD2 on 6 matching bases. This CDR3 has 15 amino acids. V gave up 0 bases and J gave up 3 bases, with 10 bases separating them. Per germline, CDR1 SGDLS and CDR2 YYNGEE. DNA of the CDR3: TGTGCCAGCAGCGTAGATGGGGGGAACTACAATGAGCAGTTCTTC. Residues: CASSVDGGNYNEQFF.

The CDR3 spells CASHGQGRSYEQYF. The CDR3 region has the DNA TGTGCCAGCCATGGACAGGGGCGCTCCTACGAGCAGTACTTC. The rearrangement links TRBV27 to TRBJ2-7, with 9 nucleotides matching TRBD1. The germline V gene has CDR1 MNHEY and CDR2 SMNVEV (reference sequence). Trimming removed 8 bases from V and 0 bases from J; junction bases left unmatched: 5. This CDR3 comprises 14 residues.

CDR3 bases: TGTGCCAGCAGTTTATCGTCTCTAGCGGGAGACGAGCAGTACTTC. Amino acids: CASSLSSLAGDEQYF. The chain joins TRBV27 to TRBJ2-7, with TRBD2 matching 10 bases. Looked up from germline, CDR1 is MNHEY and CDR2 is SMNVEV (reference sequence). Trimming removed 0 bases from V and 5 bases from J; junction bases left unmatched: 4. This CDR3 contains 15 residues.

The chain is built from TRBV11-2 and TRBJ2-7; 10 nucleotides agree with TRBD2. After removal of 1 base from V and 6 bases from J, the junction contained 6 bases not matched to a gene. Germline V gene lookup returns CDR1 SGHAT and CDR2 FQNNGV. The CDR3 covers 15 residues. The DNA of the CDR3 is TGTGCCAGCAGCTTAGCCCGGACTAGCGGTGTCGAGCAGTACTTC. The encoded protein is CASSLARTSGVEQYF.

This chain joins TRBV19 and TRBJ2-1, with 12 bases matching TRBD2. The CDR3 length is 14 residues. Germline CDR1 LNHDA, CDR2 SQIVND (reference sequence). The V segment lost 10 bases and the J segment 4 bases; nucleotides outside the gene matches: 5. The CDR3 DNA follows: TGTGCCACTTCCGGGACTAGCGGGTACAATGAGCAGTTCTTC. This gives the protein CATSGTSGYNEQFF.

The DNA of the CDR3 is TGTGCCAGCAGTGAGAGGTTGGTCGCCCAGAGGAAAAACATTCAGTACTTC. Translation: CASSERLVAQRKNIQYF. The chain carries TRBV2 and TRBJ2-4, with unresolved D. Germline assignment: CDR1 SNHLY and CDR2 FYNNEI. This CDR3 spans 17 amino acids. With 3 bases removed from V and 4 bases from J, the gap between germline ends came to 19 bases.

In nucleotides, the CDR3 is TGTGCCAGCAGTTTATGGTCGGGACAGGGGTCCGAGACCCAGTACTTC. Its translation: CASSLWSGQGSETQYF. V usage is TRBV28 and J usage is TRBJ2-5; 10 bases agree with TRBD1. V was pared by 0 bases and J by 5 bases, with 6 bases of the junction left unmatched. This CDR3 has 16 residues. In germline, CDR1 is MDHEN, CDR2 SYDVKM.

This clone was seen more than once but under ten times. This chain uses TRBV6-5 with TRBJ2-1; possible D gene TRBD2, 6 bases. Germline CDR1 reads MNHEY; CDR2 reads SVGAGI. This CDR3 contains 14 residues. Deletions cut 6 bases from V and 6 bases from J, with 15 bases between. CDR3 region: CASRSGSQGNEQFF. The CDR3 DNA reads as TGTGCCAGCAGAAGCGGGTCCCAAGGCAATGAGCAGTTCTTC.

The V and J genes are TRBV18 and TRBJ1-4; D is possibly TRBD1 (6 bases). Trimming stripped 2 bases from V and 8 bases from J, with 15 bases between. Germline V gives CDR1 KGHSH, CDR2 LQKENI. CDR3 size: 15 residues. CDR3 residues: CASSPRTALGEKLFF. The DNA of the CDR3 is TGTGCCAGCTCACCAAGGACAGCCCTCGGGGAAAAACTGTTTTTT.

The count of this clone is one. The chain's CDR3 is CASSLGTLANTGELFF. In DNA, the CDR3 is TGCGCCAGCAGTCTAGGGACACTAGCGAACACCGGGGAGCTGTTTTTT. The rearrangement joins TRBV10-2 to TRBJ2-2, with D maybe TRBD1 (6 bases). V was pared by 5 bases and J by 0 bases, with 13 bases between. The CDR3 spans 16 residues. Per germline, CDR1 WSHSY and CDR2 SAAADI.

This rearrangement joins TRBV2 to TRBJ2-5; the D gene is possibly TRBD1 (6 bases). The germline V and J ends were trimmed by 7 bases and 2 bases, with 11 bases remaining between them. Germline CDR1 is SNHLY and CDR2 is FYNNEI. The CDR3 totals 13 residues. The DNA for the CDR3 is TGTGCCAGCACCTCCGACAGGCAAGAGACCCAGTACTTC. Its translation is CASTSDRQETQYF. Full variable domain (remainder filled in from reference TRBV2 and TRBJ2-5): EPEVTQTPSHQVTQMGQEVILRCVPISNHLYFYWYRQILGQKVEFLVSFYNNEISEKSEIFDDQFSVERPDGSNFTLKIRSTKLEDSAMYFCASTSDRQETQYFGPGTRLLVL.

DNA for the CDR3: TGTGCCAGCAGTGTCGACAGGGGGGCCTACAATGAGCAGTTCTTC. It encodes CASSVDRGAYNEQFF. The chain couples TRBV2 to TRBJ2-1; 9 bases are shared with TRBD1. Trimming cost V 4 bases and J 2 bases; bases outside gene matches: 3. The V gene's germline CDR1 is SNHLY and CDR2 FYNNEI. This CDR3 comprises 15 residues.

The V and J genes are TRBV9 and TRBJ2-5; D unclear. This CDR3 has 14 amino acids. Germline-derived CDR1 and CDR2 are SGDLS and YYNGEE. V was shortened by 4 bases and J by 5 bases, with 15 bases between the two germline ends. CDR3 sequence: CASSSGLMRETQYF. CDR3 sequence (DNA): TGTGCCAGCAGCTCCGGCCTCATGAGGGAGACCCAGTACTTC.

CDR3 coding DNA: TGTGCCAGCAGCGCGGCTAGCGGGAGCACAGATACGCAGTATTTT. As protein: CASSAASGSTDTQYF. The chain links TRBV9 to TRBJ2-3; 8 bases are a match to TRBD2. The CDR3 is made up of 15 amino acids. CDR1 is SGDLS and CDR2 is YYNGEE in the germline V gene. V lost 3 bases to trimming and J lost 0 bases; unmatched junction nucleotides: 3. The full variable domain, rest sourced from reference TRBV9 and TRBJ2-3, is DSGVTQTPKHLITATGQRVTLRCSPRSGDLSVYWYQQSLDQGLQFLIQYYNGEERAKGNILERFSAQQFPDLHSELNLSSLELGDSALYFCASSAASGSTDTQYFGPGTRLTVL.

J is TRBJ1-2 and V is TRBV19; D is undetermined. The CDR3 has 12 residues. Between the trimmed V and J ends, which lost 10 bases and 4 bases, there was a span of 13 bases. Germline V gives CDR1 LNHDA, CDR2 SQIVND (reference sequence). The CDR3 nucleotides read TGTGCCACCCTAAGCCCTGGCTATGGCTACACCTTC. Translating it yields CATLSPGYGYTF.

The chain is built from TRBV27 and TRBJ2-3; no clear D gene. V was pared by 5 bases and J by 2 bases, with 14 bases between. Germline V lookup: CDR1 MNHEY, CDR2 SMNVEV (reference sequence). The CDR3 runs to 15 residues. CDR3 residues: CASSPQARLTDTQYF. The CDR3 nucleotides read TGTGCCAGCAGTCCCCAGGCCCGGCTCACAGATACGCAGTATTTT.

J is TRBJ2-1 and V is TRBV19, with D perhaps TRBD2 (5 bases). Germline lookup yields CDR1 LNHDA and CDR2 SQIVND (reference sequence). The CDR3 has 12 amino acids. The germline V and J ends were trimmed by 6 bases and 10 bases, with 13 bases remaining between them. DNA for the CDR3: TGTGCCAGTAGCTGGAGACGAGGGGAGCAGTTCTTC. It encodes CASSWRRGEQFF.